Below are 3 T cell receptor beta chains sequenced from a single sample in a study of CD8+ T cells in alopecia areata. Sequencing relied on a cDNA template that was reverse transcribed from extracted RNA. Assay used: immunoSEQ multiplex PCR; TCRdb lists only in-frame clones, some missing. The table has 100,000 to 120,000 clones, around 54% seen once. Treatment in this sample: oral pan-JAK inhibitor, 5-10 mg twice daily. Sequenced here: CD4+ T cells sorted from blood, sampled at week 24, from a patient treated with tofacitinib. The source is a human donor with alopecia areata.

There are a few counts of this clone. The chain combines TRBV27 with TRBJ2-7; 9 positions agree with TRBD1. There are 14 residues in the CDR3. The germline CDR1 and CDR2 sequences are MNHEY and SMNVEV (reference sequence). After removal of 6 bases from V and 4 bases from J, the junction contained 7 bases not matched to a gene. The chain's CDR3 is CASSLQGADYEQYF. DNA of the CDR3: TGTGCCAGCAGCCTACAGGGGGCAGATTACGAGCAGTACTTC.

In this sample, this clone turned up a few times. The rearrangement uses TRBV7-9 and TRBJ1-6, with D unresolved. Germline CDR1 reads SEHNR; CDR2 reads FQNEAQ (reference sequence). The CDR3 extends over 13 amino acids. V lost 1 base and J lost 10, with 8 bases in between. The CDR3 here is CASSLEVASPLHF. The DNA for the CDR3 is TGTGCCAGCAGCTTAGAAGTCGCCTCACCCCTCCACTTT.

This clone was counted only a few times. The CDR3 DNA reads TGTGCCAGCAGCCGCGGACTAGCGGGGATATCCCACAATGAGCAGTTCTTC. Protein product: CASSRGLAGISHNEQFF. V usage is TRBV6-9 and J usage is TRBJ2-1; 12 bases align to TRBD2. From germline, CDR1 is MNHGY and CDR2 SVAAGI. V trimming: 6 bases; J trimming: 5 bases; junction bases outside the gene matches: 11. CDR3 length: 17 residues.